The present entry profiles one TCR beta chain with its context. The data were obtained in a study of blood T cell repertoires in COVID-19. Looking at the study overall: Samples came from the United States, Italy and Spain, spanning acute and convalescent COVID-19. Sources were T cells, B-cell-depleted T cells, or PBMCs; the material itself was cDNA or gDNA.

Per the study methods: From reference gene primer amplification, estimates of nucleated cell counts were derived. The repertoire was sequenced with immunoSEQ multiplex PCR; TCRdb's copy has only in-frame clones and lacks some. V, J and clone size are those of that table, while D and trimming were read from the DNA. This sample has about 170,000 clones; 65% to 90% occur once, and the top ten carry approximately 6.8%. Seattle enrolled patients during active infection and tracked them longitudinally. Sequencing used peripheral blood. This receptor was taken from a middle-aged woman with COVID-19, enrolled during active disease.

CDR3 bases: TGTGCCAGCAGCCAAGACAGGCCCGGGAGGAATGAAAAACTGTTTTTT. Translated: CASSQDRPGRNEKLFF. The V and J genes are TRBV3-1 (or the pseudogene TRBV3-2) and TRBJ1-4; no definite D call. Germline lookup yields CDR1 LGHDT and CDR2 YNNKEL (reference sequence). With 0 bases removed from V and 5 bases from J, the gap between germline ends came to 13 bases. CDR3 length equals 16 residues.